The entry that follows covers one T cell receptor (beta chain) sequence. These data are taken from a study of preoperative IRX-2 immunotherapy in early breast cancer. The repertoire was sequenced with immunoSEQ multiplex PCR; TCRdb's copy has only in-frame clones and lacks some. The sample includes about 43,000 clones, about 95% seen only once; the top ten take roughly 1.6%. Treatment noted: preoperative locoregional IRX-2 cytokine immunotherapy. This phase Ib study tested locoregional IRX-2 cytokine immunotherapy given before surgery. This CDR3 is built from 15 residues. Trimming at V came to 5 bases and at J to 8 bases, leaving 11 bases not matched to a gene. CDR1 and CDR2 from the germline V gene are SNHLY and FYNNEI.

The chain carries TRBV2 and TRBJ2-1; TRBD2 agrees at 8 bases. This clonotype was obtained from a human donor with breast cancer. Sequencing used tumor tissue, obtained after IRX-2 immunotherapy. CDR3 bases: TGTGCCAGCAGTCTGGACGGGAGGGTTGTAGATGAGCAGTTCTTC. It translates to CASSLDGRVVDEQFF.